This is a list of T cell receptor beta chains from one sample in a study of cytomegalovirus exposure and HLA in healthy donors. Clones were read by immunoSEQ multiplex PCR, and TCRdb kept only the in-frame ones, dropping some. The sample comprises about 110,000 clones, over 60% of which are singletons, and approximately 1.2% rests with the top ten. The source material was PBMCs. Receptors originate from a woman between 25 and 40 years old in good health and CMV-seronegative. The CDR3 runs from the conserved cysteine through the conserved F or W. Each record gives: D gene, J gene, V gene, clone size, CDR3 protein, CDR3 DNA. D genes are given only for firm matches. Clone size, where shown, is once, few, many, or a class for clones that have expanded.

>-|TRBJ1-3|TRBV9|few
CASSVLGLSGNTIYF
TGTGCCAGCAGCGTCCTGGGGCTCTCTGGAAACACCATATATTTT
>-|TRBJ1-5|TRBV4-2|once
CASSPTGSNQPQHF
TGTGCCAGCAGCCCGACAGGAAGCAATCAGCCCCAGCATTTT
>TRBD1|TRBJ1-4|TRBV5-1|-
CASSPPRGTVNEKLFF
TGCGCCAGCAGCCCCCCCCGGGGGACAGTTAATGAAAAACTGTTTTTT
>-|TRBJ1-2|TRBV28|few
CASSLLGDANYGYTF
TGTGCCAGCAGTTTATTAGGGGATGCTAACTATGGCTACACCTTC
>-|TRBJ1-5|TRBV28|-
CASIRAGGGGQPQHF
TGTGCCAGCATAAGAGCGGGGGGCGGAGGGCAGCCCCAGCATTTT
>TRBD1|TRBJ1-5|TRBV7-8|-
CASSLTGVGQPQHF
TGTGCCAGCAGCTTGACAGGGGTGGGTCAGCCCCAGCATTTT
>-|TRBJ1-4|TRBV27|-
CASSAFAGSEKLFF
TGTGCCAGCAGCGCTTTTGCTGGGAGTGAAAAACTGTTTTTT
>TRBD1|TRBJ1-1|TRBV6-6|-
CASTVGQGGVPEAFF
TGTGCCAGCACCGTAGGACAGGGGGGGGTACCTGAAGCTTTCTTT
>-|TRBJ2-5|TRBV4-1|-
CASSRPTLVGQHIQETQYF
TGCGCCAGCAGCCGCCCCACGTTGGTAGGACAGCACATACAAGAGACCCAGTACTTC
>-|TRBJ2-7|TRBV6-1|few
CASSPFGQVYEQYF
TGTGCCAGCAGTCCCTTTGGGCAAGTCTACGAGCAGTACTTC
>-|TRBJ1-2|TRBV5-1|once
CASSLGTQREDTF
TGCGCCAGCAGCTTGGGGACTCAGCGAGAAGACACCTTC
>TRBD1|TRBJ1-2|TRBV6-6|-
CASRPTRDRGSGYTF
TGTGCCAGCCGGCCAACAAGGGACAGGGGAAGTGGCTACACCTTC
>-|TRBJ1-4|TRBV27|-
CASTRGTNEKLFF
TGTGCCAGTACGAGAGGGACTAATGAAAAACTGTTTTTT
>-|TRBJ1-1|TRBV6-5|-
CASRRRGNTEAFF
TGTGCCAGCAGGCGCAGGGGGAACACTGAAGCTTTCTTT
>TRBD1|TRBJ2-4|TRBV29-1|few
CSGQGKNIQYF
TGCAGCGGACAGGGGAAAAACATTCAGTACTTC
>-|TRBJ2-7|TRBV19|-
CASSISTGSSYEQYF
TGTGCCAGTAGCATATCGACAGGTAGCTCCTACGAGCAGTACTTC
>-|TRBJ2-1|TRBV28|-
CASSLFAGREQFF
TGTGCCAGCAGTTTATTTGCGGGTCGTGAGCAGTTCTTC
>TRBD2|TRBJ2-2|TRBV9|few
CASSVDSGGGTIFPGELFF
TGTGCCAGCAGCGTAGATTCGGGAGGGGGGACAATATTTCCCGGGGAGCTGTTTTTT
>-|TRBJ1-2|TRBV25-1|-
CASSDQVYGYTF
TGTGCCAGCAGTGACCAGGTCTATGGCTACACCTTC
>TRBD1|TRBJ2-2|TRBV5-1|-
CASSNQDRDGTGELFF
TGCGCCAGCAGCAACCAAGACAGGGACGGCACCGGGGAGCTGTTTTTT
>TRBD1|TRBJ2-7|TRBV4-1|once
CASSQRGGTGGYEQYF
TGCGCCAGCAGCCAAAGGGGGGGGACAGGGGGCTACGAGCAGTACTTC
>-|TRBJ2-1|TRBV29-1|-
CSVGVVAGYNEQFF
TGCAGCGTTGGGGTAGTGGCGGGGTACAATGAGCAGTTCTTC
>TRBD2|TRBJ2-3|TRBV15|-
CATSSGGALGADTQYF
TGTGCCACCAGCAGCGGGGGGGCATTGGGTGCGGATACGCAGTATTTT
>-|TRBJ1-1|TRBV7-9|-
CASSPAIRSTEAFF
TGTGCCAGCAGCCCCGCCATCCGGTCGACTGAAGCTTTCTTT
>-|TRBJ1-5|TRBV4-2|-
CASSQNKNQPQHF
TGTGCCAGCAGCCAAAATAAAAATCAGCCCCAGCATTTT
>TRBD2|TRBJ2-1|TRBV7-3|-
CASSPHGTSIFF
TGTGCCAGCAGCCCCCACGGGACTAGCATTTTCTTC
>-|TRBJ1-1|TRBV6-6|once
CASSYSRMGGTEAFF
TGTGCCAGCAGTTACAGCAGGATGGGGGGCACTGAAGCTTTCTTT
>-|TRBJ1-6|TRBV7-2|-
CASSLGAANNSPLHF
TGTGCCAGCAGCTTAGGGGCAGCCAATAATTCACCCCTCCACTTT
>TRBD2|TRBJ2-2|TRBV7-6|-
CASSYTSGSLTGELFF
TGTGCCAGCAGTTATACTAGCGGGAGTCTCACCGGGGAGCTGTTTTTT
>TRBD1|TRBJ2-7|TRBV5-6|few
CASSSTGQGYEQYF
TGTGCCAGCAGCTCAACGGGACAGGGTTACGAGCAGTACTTC
>-|TRBJ2-7|TRBV21-1|-
CASSKERQGAINEQYF
TGTGCCAGCAGCAAAGAGAGACAGGGGGCGATCAACGAGCAGTACTTC
>-|TRBJ1-2|TRBV7-9|-
CASSSASNYGYTF
TGTGCCAGCAGCTCCGCCAGTAACTATGGCTACACCTTC
>-|TRBJ1-1|TRBV5-1|-
CASQSQGYTEAFF
TGCGCCAGCCAATCTCAGGGTTACACTGAAGCTTTCTTT
>-|TRBJ2-2|TRBV28|-
CASTHRANTGELFF
TGTGCCAGCACCCACAGGGCGAACACCGGGGAGCTGTTTTTT
>-|TRBJ1-1|TRBV10-1|few
CASSPKAGNTEAFF
TGCGCCAGCAGCCCCAAGGCAGGGAACACTGAAGCTTTCTTT
>-|TRBJ1-2|TRBV29-1|-
CSVEDPLADYGYTF
TGCAGCGTTGAAGACCCTCTGGCCGACTATGGCTACACCTTC
>-|TRBJ2-2|TRBV7-2|-
CASSLSNQGTGELFF
TGTGCCAGCAGCTTATCGAACCAGGGAACCGGGGAGCTGTTTTTT
>TRBD1|TRBJ1-1|TRBV7-6|-
CASSYRQGSTEAFF
TGTGCCAGCAGCTACAGACAGGGTTCCACTGAAGCTTTCTTT
>-|TRBJ2-7|TRBV25-1|-
CASAGTAPSYEQYF
TGTGCCAGCGCGGGGACAGCTCCTTCCTACGAGCAGTACTTC
>-|TRBJ2-2|TRBV14|-
CASSPRVGTGELFF
TGTGCCAGCAGCCCCAGGGTTGGCACCGGGGAGCTGTTTTTT
>-|TRBJ1-2|TRBV7-2|-
CASSPDSGATYGYTF
TGTGCCAGCAGCCCAGACTCAGGGGCGACGTATGGCTACACCTTC
>TRBD1|TRBJ2-7|TRBV30|few
CACNDPGQGSYEQYF
TGTGCCTGCAACGACCCGGGACAGGGATCCTACGAGCAGTACTTC
>-|TRBJ1-4|TRBV27|-
CASSQRQVNEKLFF
TGTGCCAGCAGCCAGAGACAGGTTAATGAAAAACTGTTTTTT
>TRBD1|TRBJ1-2|TRBV25-1|few
CATKDRDVYGYTF
TGTGCCACCAAAGACAGGGACGTCTATGGCTACACCTTC
>-|TRBJ1-6|TRBV6-5|-
CASSYSRSSYNSPLHF
TGTGCCAGCAGTTACTCGCGGTCGTCCTATAATTCACCCCTCCACTTT
>TRBD1|TRBJ1-6|TRBV28|few
CASSFGTGDYNSPLHF
TGTGCCAGCAGTTTCGGGACAGGTGACTATAATTCACCCCTCCACTTT
>TRBD2|TRBJ2-1|TRBV30|-
CAWSPGLAAINEQFF
TGTGCCTGGAGTCCGGGACTAGCGGCCATCAATGAGCAGTTCTTC
>-|TRBJ1-4|TRBV19|few
CASSPGGTNEKLFF
TGTGCCAGTAGCCCGGGGGGGACTAATGAAAAACTGTTTTTT